Below are 10 T cell receptor beta chains sequenced from a single sample in a study of T cells after yellow fever vaccination (dated by TCRdb to between 2018 and 2021). Receptor libraries were prepared by 5' RACE. For sequencing, an Illumina NovaSeq 6000 was employed. Using fastp trimming at Q25 and MiXCR clonotype assembly, TCRdb reanalyzed the public sequencing data and kept in-frame beta chains. Every CDR3 protein is listed once, alongside the most common genes and DNA of its rows. The table for this sample lists fewer than 350,000 distinct CDR3 sequences; roughly 3.5% of them were counted only once. About 25% of the sample lies in the top ten. The sample's treatment or condition label is to be understood as: live attenuated yellow fever vaccine strain. Sample: PBMCs, taken on the day of the yellow fever booster vaccination. These receptors all stem from a man younger than 35 who received the YFV17D yellow fever vaccine.

This clonotype was found many times. The chain joins TRBV5-1 to TRBJ2-1, with 8 bases lining up with TRBD2. V dropped 0 bases and J dropped 7; count of bases not matched to a gene: 6. The germline V gene encodes CDR1 SGHRS and CDR2 YFSETQ. The CDR3 runs 15 residues. CDR3: CASSLGTSLQNEQFF. The CDR3 coding sequence is TGCGCCAGCAGCTTGGGGACTAGCCTTCAGAATGAGCAGTTCTTC.

This clonotype was seen ten or more times. The chain recombines TRBV7-2 with TRBJ2-1; no clear D gene. CDR3 size: 14 residues. Trimming removed 3 bases at V and 2 bases at J, with 8 bases between. Germline V gives CDR1 SGHTA, CDR2 FQGNSA. As DNA, the CDR3 is TGTGCCAGCAGCTTGAACCAACCCTACAATGAGCAGTTCTTC. Residues: CASSLNQPYNEQFF. The variable domain in full, completed from reference TRBV7-2 and TRBJ2-1, reads GAGVSQSPSNKVTEKGKDVELRCDPISGHTALYWYRQSLGQGLEFLIYFQGNSAPDKSGLPSDRFSAERTGGSVSTLTIQRTQQEDSAVYLCASSLNQPYNEQFFGPGTRLTVL.

This clonotype showed up many times. This chain connects TRBV6-4 to TRBJ2-1, with 10 bases lining up with TRBD2. This CDR3 has 15 residues. V shed 3 bases, J shed 4 bases, and the junction held 3 bases outside the gene matches. Germline assignment: CDR1 MRHNA and CDR2 SNTAGT. The CDR3 nucleotides read TGTGCCAGCAGTGAAAAAGCGGGGGGGTACAATGAGCAGTTCTTC. It specifies CASSEKAGGYNEQFF.

The sample holds many counts of this clonotype. V usage is TRBV7-6 and J usage is TRBJ1-1; D is perhaps TRBD1 (5 bases). Germline CDR1 SGHVS, CDR2 FNYEAQ. This CDR3 is 15 amino acids long. V lost 0 bases to trimming and J lost 7 bases, with 15 bases between them. CDR3 DNA: TGTGCCAGCAGCTTAGCTGGGACCGCAAAGCTTGAAGCTTTCTTT. Translating it yields CASSLAGTAKLEAFF.

This clonotype appeared many times. The chain employs TRBV6-5 and TRBJ2-2; D may match TRBD1 or TRBD2 (6 bases each). V lost 3 bases and J 1 base, leaving 12 bases between the germline ends. CDR1 and CDR2 from the germline V gene are MNHEY and SVGAGI. The CDR3 has 16 residues. CDR3 region: CASSYEGGQNTGELFF. As DNA, the CDR3 is TGTGCCAGCAGTTATGAGGGGGGACAGAACACCGGGGAGCTGTTTTTT.

This clonotype was observed a few times. The rearrangement joins TRBV5-4 to TRBJ1-1, with D maybe TRBD1 (5 bases). Trimming cost V 5 bases and J 1 base, with 21 bases left between them. Germline V gene sequence: CDR1 SGHNT, CDR2 YYREEE (reference sequence). The CDR3 totals 17 residues. The CDR3 region is CASRGTATGYRNTEAFF. The CDR3 nucleotides read TGTGCCAGCAGGGGAACCGCCACAGGCTACAGGAACACTGAAGCTTTCTTT.

There are a few counts of this clonotype. The V gene is TRBV24-1, the J gene TRBJ1-5, with 9 bases aligning to TRBD1. In germline, CDR1 is KGHDR, CDR2 SFDVKD. V was pared by 3 bases and J by 3 bases, with 2 bases of the junction left unmatched. This CDR3 comprises 15 residues. CDR3 coding DNA: TGTGCCACCAGTGATGACAGGGGGTTCAATCAGCCCCAGCATTTT. This gives the protein CATSDDRGFNQPQHF.

This clonotype was seen ten or more times. In DNA, the CDR3 is TGTGCCAGTAGTATACGAGCTTGGGGGAGCTCCTACAATGAGCAGTTCTTC. Protein: CASSIRAWGSSYNEQFF. The chain employs TRBV19 and TRBJ2-1; D tentatively reads TRBD1 or TRBD2 (5 bases each). This CDR3 spans 17 amino acids. V dropped 2 bases and J dropped 0 bases, with 14 bases sitting between them. The germline V gene has CDR1 LNHDA and CDR2 SQIVND (reference sequence). The full variable domain, its missing parts supplied by reference TRBV19 and TRBJ2-1, is DGGITQSPKYLFRKEGQNVTLSCEQNLNHDAMYWYRQDPGQGLRLIYYSQIVNDFQKGDIAEGYSVSREKKESFPLTVTSAQKNPTAFYLCASSIRAWGSSYNEQFFGPGTRLTVL.

This clonotype came up a few times. V gene TRBV3-1 combines with J gene TRBJ1-4, with D tentatively TRBD1 (5 bases). Trimming stripped 0 bases from V and 5 bases from J, with 10 bases between. Germline CDR1 and CDR2: LGHDT and YNNKEL (reference sequence). The CDR3 is 15 amino acids. CDR3 loop: CASSQDWGDNEKLFF. CDR3 DNA sequence: TGTGCCAGCAGCCAAGATTGGGGGGACAATGAAAAACTGTTTTTT.

This clonotype was counted between two and nine times. The chain has TRBV5-1 and TRBJ2-6; perhaps TRBD1 as D (5 bases). The CDR3 extends over 17 amino acids. V was cut by 0 bases and J by 4 bases, with 14 bases left in between. Germline-derived CDR1 and CDR2 are SGHRS and YFSETQ. The CDR3 DNA reads TGCGCCAGCAGCTTGGGTCTTCAGGGTACCGGGGCCAACGTCCTGACTTTC. This encodes CASSLGLQGTGANVLTF.